This TCR beta chain appears in the sequencing data of a study of OX40 agonist ivuxolimab in advanced cancers. The protocol was immunoSEQ multiplex PCR, while the TCRdb copy is restricted to in-frame clones and leaves out a portion. Of almost 85,000 clones in the sample, over 85% were seen once. CDR3 size: 15 residues. Germline CDR1 is MNHNY and CDR2 is SVGAGI (reference sequence). V was pared by 6 bases and J by 5 bases, with 5 bases of the junction left unmatched. This TCR came from an adult with an advanced solid tumor such as melanoma, head and neck, liver or kidney cancer. Material: CD4+ or CD8+ T cells sorted from blood, obtained in a trial of the OX40 agonist ivuxolimab. The rearrangement links TRBV6-6 to TRBJ1-5; 12 bases match TRBD1. CDR3 DNA sequence: TGTGCCAGCAGCCCCGGGACAGGGGGCTATCAGCCCCAGCATTTT. It translates to CASSPGTGGYQPQHF.